This TCR beta chain appears in the sequencing data of a study of CD4+ T cells in melanoma. Some clones are missing from TCRdb's copy, which holds only in-frame ones; the method was immunoSEQ multiplex PCR. Among some 110,000 clones listed, roughly 90% were seen once. V was pared by 1 base and J by 2 bases, with 11 bases between. The CDR3 is 16 residues long. Germline V lookup: CDR1 SSHAT, CDR2 FNYEAQ (reference sequence). Input material: peripheral blood. The genes are TRBV7-7 and TRBJ2-2, with D uncertain. This TCR derives from a human donor with melanoma. Here the CDR3 reads CASSLGRPDNTGELFF. The CDR3, as DNA: TGTGCCAGCAGCTTAGGGCGTCCGGACAACACCGGGGAGCTGTTTTTT.